These T cell receptor beta chains were read from a single sample in a study of PD-1 blockade in classical Hodgkin lymphoma. Repertoires were generated with immunoSEQ multiplex PCR, while TCRdb's copy carries only in-frame clones and drops some. The sample has 25,000 to 35,000 clones, about 87% seen once. Sequenced input: CD4+ T cells from blood. These receptors originate from a human donor with classical Hodgkin lymphoma. Each CDR3 is given with its conserved first and last residue. A D gene is named only where the DNA matches it firmly. Clone size is shown for a subset of rows, as once, few, many or a class of expanded clone.

V gene	D gene	clone size	J gene	CDR3 length	CDR3 DNA	CDR3 protein
TRBV2	NA	NA	TRBJ1-5	13	TGTGCCAGCGGCCAGGTGGGCAATCAGCCCCAGCATTTT	CASGQVGNQPQHF
TRBV28	NA	NA	TRBJ1-5	12	TGTGCCAGTCTAGTGTGGGGTCAGCCCCAGCATTTT	CASLVWGQPQHF
TRBV7-2	TRBD2	NA	TRBJ2-7	13	TGTGCCAGCCGTATAGCGGGAGTTTACGAGCAGTACTTC	CASRIAGVYEQYF
TRBV6-1	NA	few	TRBJ1-5	15	TGTGCCAGCAGCGCACCAGGAGGACACAAAGAGCCCCAGCATTTT	CASSAPGGHKEPQHF
TRBV1	NA	NA	TRBJ2-1	17	TGCACCAGCAGCCAAGATTCAGCGGGAGGTTGGTACAATGAGCAGTTCTTC	CTSSQDSAGGWYNEQFF
TRBV4-2	NA	NA	TRBJ2-1	14	TGTGCCAGCAGCCAAGATACCCTATACAATGAGCAGTTCTTC	CASSQDTLYNEQFF
TRBV20-1	NA	few	TRBJ1-1	8	TGCAGTGCCTCGACATCTTTCTTT	CSASTSFF
TRBV6-1	NA	NA	TRBJ2-7	14	TGTGCCAGCAGTGAAGCCGGGTCCCCCTACGAGCAGTACTTC	CASSEAGSPYEQYF
TRBV2	TRBD2	NA	TRBJ2-5	14	TGTGCCAGCTTAGCGGGAGCAGGGGGAGAGACCCAGTACTTC	CASLAGAGGETQYF
TRBV15	TRBD1	once	TRBJ1-1	14	TGTGCCACCAGCAGGCAGGGGGAAGGCACTGAAGCTTTCTTT	CATSRQGEGTEAFF
TRBV7-6	NA	NA	TRBJ1-3	14	TGTGCCAGCAGCTCGAGCAGGACTGGAAACACCATATATTTT	CASSSSRTGNTIYF
TRBV2	TRBD1	NA	TRBJ2-1	14	TGTGCCAGCAGTGTTGACAGGGAATCCACTGAGCAGTTCTTC	CASSVDRESTEQFF
TRBV4-2	NA	NA	TRBJ1-4	14	TGTGCCAGCAGCCAAAGGAGGCGGGGTGAAAAACTGTTTTTT	CASSQRRRGEKLFF
TRBV6-5	TRBD2	NA	TRBJ2-1	15	TGTGCCAGCAGTCAAGGGACTAGCGCCCACAATGAGCAGTTCTTC	CASSQGTSAHNEQFF
TRBV19	NA	NA	TRBJ2-1	13	TGTGCCAGTAGTATAGGAACTCGTGATGAGCAGTTCTTC	CASSIGTRDEQFF
TRBV14	NA	NA	TRBJ2-1	16	TGTGCCAGCAGCCAAGATCGGGCAGGGGGGATTGAGAAGCAGTTCTTC	CASSQDRAGGIEKQFF
TRBV27	TRBD1	NA	TRBJ2-7	16	TGTGCCAGCAGTTTTAGTGCCGGGACAGGGGGCTACGAGCAGTACTTC	CASSFSAGTGGYEQYF
TRBV28	TRBD1	NA	TRBJ1-3	15	TGTGCCAGCAGGCCCGCCGGGACAGCTGGAAACACCATATATTTT	CASRPAGTAGNTIYF
TRBV5-1	NA	NA	TRBJ2-2	16	TGCGCCAGCAGCCCGACGGGACCGGGGAACACCGGGGAGCTGTTTTTT	CASSPTGPGNTGELFF
TRBV5-1	TRBD1	NA	TRBJ2-3	15	TGCGCCAGCAGCTTGTCGGGACAGGGACCAGATACGCAGTATTTT	CASSLSGQGPDTQYF
TRBV11-2	NA	NA	TRBJ2-7	16	TGTGCCAGCAGCTTAGTTCGGCGTCTCGTGGCCTACGAGCAGTACTTC	CASSLVRRLVAYEQYF
TRBV5-1	NA	NA	TRBJ2-2	13	TGCGCCAGCAGCTTGGGAGGCACCGGGGAGCTGTTTTTT	CASSLGGTGELFF